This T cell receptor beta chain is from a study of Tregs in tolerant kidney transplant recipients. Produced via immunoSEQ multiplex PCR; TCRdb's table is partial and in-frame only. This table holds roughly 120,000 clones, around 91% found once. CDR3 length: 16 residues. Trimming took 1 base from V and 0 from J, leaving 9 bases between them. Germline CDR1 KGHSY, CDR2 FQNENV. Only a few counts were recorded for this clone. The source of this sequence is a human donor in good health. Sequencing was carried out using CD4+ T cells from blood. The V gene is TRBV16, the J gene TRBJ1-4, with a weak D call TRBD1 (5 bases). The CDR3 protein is CASSQLGQATNEKLFF. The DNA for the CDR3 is TGTGCCAGCAGCCAATTGGGGCAGGCAACTAATGAAAAACTGTTTTTT.